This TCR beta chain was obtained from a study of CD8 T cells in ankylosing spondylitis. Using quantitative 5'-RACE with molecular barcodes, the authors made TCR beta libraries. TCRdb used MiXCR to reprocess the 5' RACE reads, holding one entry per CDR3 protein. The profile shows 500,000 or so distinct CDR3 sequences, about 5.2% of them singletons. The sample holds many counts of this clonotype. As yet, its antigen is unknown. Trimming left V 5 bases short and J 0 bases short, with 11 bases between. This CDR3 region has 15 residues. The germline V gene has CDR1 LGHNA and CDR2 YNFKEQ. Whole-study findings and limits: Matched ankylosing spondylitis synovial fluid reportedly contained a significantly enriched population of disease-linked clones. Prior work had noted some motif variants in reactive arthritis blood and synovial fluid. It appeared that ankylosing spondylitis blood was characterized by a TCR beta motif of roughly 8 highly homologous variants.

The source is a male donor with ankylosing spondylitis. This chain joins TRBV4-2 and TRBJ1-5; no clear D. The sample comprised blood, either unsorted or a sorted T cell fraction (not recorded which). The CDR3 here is CASSSTDSSNQPQHF. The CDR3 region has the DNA TGTGCCAGCAGCTCTACGGATTCTAGCAATCAGCCCCAGCATTTT.